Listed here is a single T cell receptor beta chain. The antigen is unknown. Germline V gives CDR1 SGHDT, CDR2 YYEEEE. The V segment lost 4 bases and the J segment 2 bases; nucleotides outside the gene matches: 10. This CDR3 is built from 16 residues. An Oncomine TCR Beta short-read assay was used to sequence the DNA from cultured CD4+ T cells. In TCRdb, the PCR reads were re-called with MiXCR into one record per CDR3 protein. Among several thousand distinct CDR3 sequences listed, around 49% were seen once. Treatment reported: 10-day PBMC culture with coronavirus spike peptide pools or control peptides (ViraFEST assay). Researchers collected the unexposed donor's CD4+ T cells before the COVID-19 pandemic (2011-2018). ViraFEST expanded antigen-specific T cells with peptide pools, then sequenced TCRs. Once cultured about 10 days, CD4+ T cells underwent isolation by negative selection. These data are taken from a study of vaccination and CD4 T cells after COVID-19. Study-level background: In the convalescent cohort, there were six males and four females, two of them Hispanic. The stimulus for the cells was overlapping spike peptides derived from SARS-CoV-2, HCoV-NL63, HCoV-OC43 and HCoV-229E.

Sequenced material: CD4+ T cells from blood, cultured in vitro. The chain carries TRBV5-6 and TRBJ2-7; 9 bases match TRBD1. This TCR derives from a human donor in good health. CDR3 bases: TGTGCCAGCAGCCTCACCGGGACAGGGAGGCCCTACGAGCAGTACTTC. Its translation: CASSLTGTGRPYEQYF. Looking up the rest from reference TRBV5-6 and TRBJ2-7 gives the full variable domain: DAGVTQSPTHLIKTRGQQVTLRCSPKSGHDTVSWYQQALGQGPQFIFQYYEEEERQRGNFPDRFSGHQFPNYSSELNVNALLLGDSALYLCASSLTGTGRPYEQYFGPGTRLTVT.